These 26 T cell receptor beta chains share one sample of origin, sequenced in a study of cytomegalovirus exposure and HLA in healthy donors. The study ran its PCR with 60 Vbeta and 13 Jbeta primers. Libraries were prepared by immunoSEQ multiplex PCR; TCRdb keeps only in-frame clonotypes and omits some of them. The data hold about 140,000 clones, with roughly 76% observed a single time. The sample comprised PBMCs. All receptors derive from a female donor in good health and CMV-seronegative.

The chain has TRBV7-9 and TRBJ1-1; no firm D call. Trimming removed 1 base from V and 7 bases from J, with 7 bases in between. This CDR3 contains 12 residues. Germline V gene data show CDR1 as SEHNR and CDR2 as FQNEAQ (reference sequence). DNA for the CDR3: TGTGCCAGCAGCTTAGGTGGCAGTGAAGCTTTCTTT. This encodes CASSLGGSEAFF.

This clone was seen once. The rearrangement joins TRBV6-6 to TRBJ1-5; D remains unclear. The CDR3 sequence is 13 residues long. From germline, CDR1 is MNHNY and CDR2 SVGAGI (reference sequence). V lost 7 bases and J 5 bases, leaving 12 bases between the germline ends. CDR3 amino acids: CASKRAADQPQHF. The CDR3 bases are TGTGCCAGCAAGAGAGCCGCCGATCAGCCCCAGCATTTT.

This clone was seen just once. V usage is TRBV5-4 and J usage is TRBJ2-1; 10 positions match TRBD2. The CDR3 contains 15 residues. The V gene end was trimmed by 4 bases and the J gene end by 8 bases; junction bases not matched to a gene: 9. Per germline, CDR1 SGHNT and CDR2 YYREEE (reference sequence). The CDR3 DNA follows: TGTGCCAGCAGCACACACGCCGGACTAGCGGATGAGCAGTTCTTC. This gives the protein CASSTHAGLADEQFF.

The V call is TRBV1, the J call TRBJ1-5; TRBD1, the D gene given by the table, was not confirmed from the DNA. TRBV1 is a pseudogene segment. There are 16 residues in the CDR3. For the CDR3, the DNA is TGCACCAGCAGCCCTCTCGGGACAGATTGTGGCCAGCCCCAGCATTTT. This encodes CTSSPLGTDCGQPQHF.

This clone was seen a few times. The rearrangement links TRBV4-1 to TRBJ1-5, with 9 bases lining up with TRBD1. This CDR3 is 17 amino acids long. The V segment lost 3 bases and the J segment 5 bases; nucleotides outside the gene matches: 11. CDR1 is MGHRA and CDR2 is YSYEKL in the germline V gene. CDR3 loop: CASSQALGGQGDQPQHF. Written as DNA, the CDR3 is TGCGCCAGCAGCCAGGCGTTGGGGGGACAGGGTGATCAGCCCCAGCATTTT.

The chain combines TRBV7-9 with TRBJ1-1, with D uncertain. V lost 3 bases to trimming and J lost 2 bases, with 4 bases between them. The CDR3 runs 12 residues. Per the germline V gene, CDR1 is SEHNR and CDR2 is FQNEAQ (reference sequence). In DNA, the CDR3 is TGTGCCAGCAGCTTTATAAACACTGAAGCTTTCTTT. It specifies CASSFINTEAFF.

The chain carries TRBV9 and TRBJ2-1; no clear D. CDR3 size: 17 residues. Trimming shortened V by 0 bases and J by 0 bases, and 13 bases separated the two germline ends. Germline lookup yields CDR1 SGDLS and CDR2 YYNGEE. The CDR3 here is CASSVVVVSSSYNEQFF. The CDR3 DNA is TGTGCCAGCAGCGTAGTAGTGGTTTCGAGCTCCTACAATGAGCAGTTCTTC. The full variable domain, in which reference TRBV9 and TRBJ2-1 provide the parts outside the CDR3, is DSGVTQTPKHLITATGQRVTLRCSPRSGDLSVYWYQQSLDQGLQFLIQYYNGEERAKGNILERFSAQQFPDLHSELNLSSLELGDSALYFCASSVVVVSSSYNEQFFGPGTRLTVL.

The CDR3 loop is CASSLYEGFAGGYTF. The CDR3 DNA follows: TGTGCCAGCAGCTTATACGAGGGCTTCGCGGGGGGCTACACCTTC. The rearrangement links TRBV7-9 to TRBJ1-2; D is unresolved. The CDR3 is 15 amino acids. V was clipped by 2 bases and J by 8 bases, with 18 bases between them. Germline V gene sequence: CDR1 SEHNR, CDR2 FQNEAQ (reference sequence). The variable domain in full, completed from reference TRBV7-9 and TRBJ1-2, reads DTGVSQNPRHKITKRGQNVTFRCDPISEHNRLYWYRQTLGQGPEFLTYFQNEAQLEKSRLLSDRFSAERPKGSFSTLEIQRTEQGDSAMYLCASSLYEGFAGGYTFGSGTRLTVV.

The V and J genes are TRBV13 and TRBJ2-3, with 8 bases lining up with TRBD2. The CDR3 totals 18 residues. The V segment lost 1 base and the J segment 0 bases; nucleotides outside the gene matches: 9. Germline V lookup: CDR1 PRHDT, CDR2 FYEKMQ (reference sequence). This CDR3 is CASSLDTSGPSSTDTQYF. CDR3 DNA: TGTGCCAGCAGCTTAGATACTAGCGGACCATCTAGCACAGATACGCAGTATTTT.

This chain uses TRBV28 with TRBJ2-1; a possible D gene is TRBD2 (6 bases). With 6 bases removed from V and 1 base from J, the gap between germline ends came to 22 bases. This CDR3 has 18 residues. In germline, CDR1 is MDHEN, CDR2 SYDVKM. DNA of the CDR3: TGTGCCAGCAGGGGACGAGGAGGGGCCCCTGGATCCTACAATGAGCAGTTCTTC. Its translation is CASRGRGGAPGSYNEQFF.

The rearrangement joins TRBV7-3 to TRBJ1-4; D is unclear. Looked up from germline, CDR1 is SGHTA and CDR2 is FQGTGA. The CDR3 is 15 amino acids. Trimming shortened V by 2 bases and J by 3 bases, and 10 bases separated the two germline ends. The CDR3 bases are TGTGCCAGCAGCTTAGTCGAGGCGGCTAATGAAAAACTGTTTTTT. It translates to CASSLVEAANEKLFF.

The chain links TRBV9 to TRBJ2-5, with TRBD1 matching over 7 bases. There are 14 residues in the CDR3. With 6 bases clipped from V and 1 base from J, the junction kept 6 bases outside the gene matches. Germline V lookup: CDR1 SGDLS, CDR2 YYNGEE. The CDR3 DNA sequence: TGTGCCAGCAACCGGGCAGGGGGCCAAGAGACCCAGTACTTC. This encodes CASNRAGGQETQYF.

The rearrangement links TRBV19 to TRBJ2-7; weak D call: TRBD2 (6 bases). This CDR3 contains 15 residues. From germline, CDR1 is LNHDA and CDR2 SQIVND (reference sequence). The V gene lost 7 bases and the J gene lost 3 bases, with 19 bases spanning the gap. DNA of the CDR3: TGTGCCAGTACCGGGGTCCTGGGCGGGATCTACGAGCAGTACTTC. It is translated as CASTGVLGGIYEQYF.

This chain links TRBV19 with TRBJ2-7; D remains ambiguous. CDR3 size: 17 residues. CDR1 is LNHDA, CDR2 SQIVND, per germline (reference sequence). V was clipped by 5 bases and J by 2 bases, with 22 bases between them. In DNA, the CDR3 is TGTGCCAGTAGTCCGCGTCTTCGCGACACCGCCCCCTACGAGCAGTACTTC. Amino acid sequence: CASSPRLRDTAPYEQYF.

The J gene is TRBJ1-2, the V gene TRBV9; no clear D. CDR1 and CDR2 from the germline V gene are SGDLS and YYNGEE. The CDR3 sequence is 11 residues long. V lost 1 base and J lost 6, with 4 bases in between. The CDR3 reads CASSVSNGYTF. For the CDR3, the DNA is TGTGCCAGCAGCGTATCAAATGGCTACACCTTC. Full variable domain (remainder filled in from reference TRBV9 and TRBJ1-2): DSGVTQTPKHLITATGQRVTLRCSPRSGDLSVYWYQQSLDQGLQFLIQYYNGEERAKGNILERFSAQQFPDLHSELNLSSLELGDSALYFCASSVSNGYTFGSGTRLTVV.

This clone has only one observation. The rearrangement joins TRBV11-2 to TRBJ2-3; maybe TRBD1 (8 bases). Germline V gene lookup returns CDR1 SGHAT and CDR2 FQNNGV. Trimming pared 5 bases from V and 7 bases from J, leaving 16 bases between. This CDR3 has 14 residues. The CDR3 sequence is CASSPRTGTNTQYF. Here the CDR3 DNA reads TGTGCCAGCAGCCCCCGGACAGGGACTAATACGCAGTATTTT. The full variable domain, with the rest looked up from reference TRBV11-2 and TRBJ2-3, is EAGVAQSPRYKIIEKRQSVAFWCNPISGHATLYWYQQILGQGPKLLIQFQNNGVVDDSQLPKDRFSAERLKGVDSTLKIQPAKLEDSAVYLCASSPRTGTNTQYFGPGTRLTVL.

This clone showed up just once. This chain uses TRBV6-6 with TRBJ2-3; D possibly corresponds to TRBD2 (5 bases). Trimming left V 7 bases short and J 7 bases short, with 21 bases between. The CDR3 is made up of 15 amino acids. Germline V gene lookup returns CDR1 MNHNY and CDR2 SVGAGI (reference sequence). The CDR3 nucleotides read TGTGCCAGCATGTTTACGGCGTCCGGGGAATATACGCAGTATTTT. This codes for CASMFTASGEYTQYF.

The chain carries TRBV7-9 and TRBJ1-4; D perhaps matches TRBD1 (5 bases). Germline V gene data show CDR1 as SEHNR and CDR2 as FQNEAQ (reference sequence). V lost 5 bases, J lost 3 bases, and 13 bases lay in between. The CDR3 length is 15 residues. This CDR3 is CASSAGTSPNEKLFF. The CDR3, as DNA: TGTGCCAGCAGCGCGGGGACCAGCCCTAATGAAAAACTGTTTTTT. Full variable domain (missing parts from reference TRBV7-9 and TRBJ1-4): DTGVSQNPRHKITKRGQNVTFRCDPISEHNRLYWYRQTLGQGPEFLTYFQNEAQLEKSRLLSDRFSAERPKGSFSTLEIQRTEQGDSAMYLCASSAGTSPNEKLFFGSGTQLSVL.

The chain employs TRBV27 and TRBJ2-7; 10 bases align to TRBD1. The germline V gene has CDR1 MNHEY and CDR2 SMNVEV (reference sequence). Losses at the gene ends were 8 bases for V and 0 bases for J; bases not matched to a gene: 7. The CDR3 is 15 amino acids. As DNA, the CDR3 is TGTGCCAGCTCCTCTGGGACAGGGGCCTCCTACGAGCAGTACTTC. As protein: CASSSGTGASYEQYF.

The sample holds many counts of this clone. This rearrangement joins TRBV6-6 to TRBJ2-1; a possible D gene is TRBD1 (6 bases). CDR1 and CDR2 (germline): MNHNY, SVGAGI (reference sequence). There are 16 residues in the CDR3. Between the trimmed V and J ends, which lost 8 bases and 0 bases, there was a span of 17 bases. CDR3 nucleotides: TGTGCCAGCGGAGTTCGGAAGGGGGACTCCTACAATGAGCAGTTCTTC. Protein sequence: CASGVRKGDSYNEQFF.

This clone appeared a few times. The gene calls are TRBV5-5 and TRBJ1-1; possibly TRBD1 for D (6 bases). The CDR3 consists of 13 residues. The germline V gene encodes CDR1 SGHKS and CDR2 YYEKEE (reference sequence). V was shortened by 4 bases and J by 7 bases, with 14 bases between the two germline ends. The CDR3 reads CASSTTTGGEAFF. The CDR3 nucleotides are TGTGCCAGCAGCACCACGACAGGTGGTGAAGCTTTCTTT.

The chain links TRBV7-9 to TRBJ2-1; maybe TRBD2 (6 bases). This CDR3 contains 14 residues. Germline V gene data show CDR1 as SEHNR and CDR2 as FQNEAQ (reference sequence). Trimming cost V 0 bases and J 15 bases, with 18 bases left between them. The CDR3 DNA reads as TGTGCCAGCAGCTTAGCGGAGGGTGGGGCCGGGACGTTCTTC. It encodes CASSLAEGGAGTFF.

This clone occurred once. The chain links TRBV5-1 to TRBJ2-1; 11 bases match TRBD2. After removal of 4 bases from V and 9 bases from J, the junction contained 9 bases not matched to a gene. This CDR3 region has 15 residues. In germline, CDR1 is SGHRS, CDR2 YFSETQ. CDR3 loop: CASSITSGGGIEQFF. The CDR3 DNA follows: TGCGCCAGCAGCATAACTAGCGGGGGAGGGATTGAGCAGTTCTTC.

This chain uses TRBV18 with TRBJ1-5; D gene unclear. V shed 3 bases and J shed 4 bases, with 16 bases lying between them. The CDR3 extends over 16 amino acids. In germline, CDR1 is KGHSH, CDR2 LQKENI. CDR3 nucleotide sequence: TGTGCCAGCTCACCGCAATCGGGGATGGGGAATCAGCCCCAGCATTTT. Translating gives CASSPQSGMGNQPQHF.

The chain has TRBV30 and TRBJ2-5; 13 bases agree with TRBD2. CDR3 size: 16 residues. V trimming: 0 bases; J trimming: 4 bases; junction bases outside the gene matches: 5. Germline V gene sequence: CDR1 GTSNPN, CDR2 SVGIG (reference sequence). The CDR3 sequence is CAWSVWTSGRSETQYF. DNA for the CDR3: TGTGCCTGGAGTGTTTGGACTAGCGGGAGATCAGAGACCCAGTACTTC.

The chain carries TRBV19 and TRBJ2-5, with 9 bases fitting TRBD2. Germline V gene data show CDR1 as LNHDA and CDR2 as SQIVND (reference sequence). This CDR3 region has 16 residues. V was clipped by 1 base and J by 3 bases; unmatched bases: 6. Here the CDR3 reads CASSIANSGGKETQYF. CDR3 nucleotide sequence: TGTGCCAGTAGTATAGCTAATAGCGGGGGAAAAGAGACCCAGTACTTC.